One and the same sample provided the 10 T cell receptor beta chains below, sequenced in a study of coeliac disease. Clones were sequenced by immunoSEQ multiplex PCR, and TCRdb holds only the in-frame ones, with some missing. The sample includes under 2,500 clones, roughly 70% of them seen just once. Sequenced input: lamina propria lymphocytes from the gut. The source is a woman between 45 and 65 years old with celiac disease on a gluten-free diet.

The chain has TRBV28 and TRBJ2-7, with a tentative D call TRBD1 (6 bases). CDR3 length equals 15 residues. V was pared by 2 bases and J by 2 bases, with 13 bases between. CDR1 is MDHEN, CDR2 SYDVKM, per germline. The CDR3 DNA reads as TGTGCCAGCAGTTTAGAGACAGGTGGGACCTACGAGCAGTACTTC. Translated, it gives CASSLETGGTYEQYF. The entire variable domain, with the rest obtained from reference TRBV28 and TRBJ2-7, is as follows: DVKVTQSSRYLVKRTGEKVFLECVQDMDHENMFWYRQDPGLGLRLIYFSYDVKMKEKGDIPEGYSVSREKKERFSLILESASTNQTSMYLCASSLETGGTYEQYFGPGTRLTVT.

CDR3 bases: TGTGCCAGCAGCGCATCGCGTGAAAAACTGTTTTTT. Its translation: CASSASREKLFF. V is TRBV27 and J is TRBJ1-4; D remains ambiguous. In germline, CDR1 is MNHEY, CDR2 SMNVEV (reference sequence). The ends were cut back, 6 bases at V and 7 bases at J, with 9 bases in the middle. The CDR3 has 12 amino acids.

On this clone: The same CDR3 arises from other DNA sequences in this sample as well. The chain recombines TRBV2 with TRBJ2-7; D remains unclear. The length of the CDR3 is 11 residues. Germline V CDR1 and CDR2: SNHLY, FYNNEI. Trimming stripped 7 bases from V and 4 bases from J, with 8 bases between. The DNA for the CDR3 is TGTGCCAGCACCCCGGGTTACGAGCAGTACTTC. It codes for CASTPGYEQYF.

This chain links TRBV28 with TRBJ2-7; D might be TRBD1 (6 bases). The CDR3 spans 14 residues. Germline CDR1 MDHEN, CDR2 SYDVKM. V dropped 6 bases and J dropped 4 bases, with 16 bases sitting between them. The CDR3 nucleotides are TGTGCCAGCAGAGCTCAGGGGAAGGGGTACGAGCAGTACTTC. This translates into CASRAQGKGYEQYF.

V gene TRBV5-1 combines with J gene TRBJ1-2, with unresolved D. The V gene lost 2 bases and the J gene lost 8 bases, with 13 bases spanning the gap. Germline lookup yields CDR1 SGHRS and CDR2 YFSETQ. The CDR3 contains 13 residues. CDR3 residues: CASSFLGGDGYTF. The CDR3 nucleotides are TGCGCCAGCAGCTTCCTCGGAGGCGACGGCTACACCTTC.

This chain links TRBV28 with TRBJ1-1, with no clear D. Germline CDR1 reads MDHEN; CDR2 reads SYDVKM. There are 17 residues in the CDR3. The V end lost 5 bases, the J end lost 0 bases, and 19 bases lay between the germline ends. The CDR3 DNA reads TGTGCCAGCAGTCTACCTACGAGTAAGATGGTGAACACTGAAGCTTTCTTT. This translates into CASSLPTSKMVNTEAFF.

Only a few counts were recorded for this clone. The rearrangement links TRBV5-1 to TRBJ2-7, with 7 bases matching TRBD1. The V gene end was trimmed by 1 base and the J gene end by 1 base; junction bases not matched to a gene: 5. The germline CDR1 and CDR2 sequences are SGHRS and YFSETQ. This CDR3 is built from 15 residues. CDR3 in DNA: TGCGCCAGCAGCTTGAGGGGGACAGTTTCCTACGAGCAGTACTTC. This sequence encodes CASSLRGTVSYEQYF.

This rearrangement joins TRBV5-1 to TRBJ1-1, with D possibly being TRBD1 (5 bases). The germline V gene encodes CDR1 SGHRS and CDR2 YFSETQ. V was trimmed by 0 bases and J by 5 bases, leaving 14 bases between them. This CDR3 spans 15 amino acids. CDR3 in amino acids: CASSLGHLRGTEAFF. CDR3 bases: TGCGCCAGCAGCTTGGGACACCTTCGGGGGACTGAAGCTTTCTTT.

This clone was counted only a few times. The CDR3 DNA is TGTGCCAGCAGCTTAGGGTATTCGCGGGGGGGCGGTCGGGAGACCCAGTACTTC. Its translation: CASSLGYSRGGGRETQYF. J is TRBJ2-5 and V is TRBV7-2, with 9 bases that match TRBD2. This CDR3 spans 18 amino acids. CDR1 is SGHTA, CDR2 FQGNSA, per germline. V lost 1 base and J lost 5; bases outside the gene matches: 14.

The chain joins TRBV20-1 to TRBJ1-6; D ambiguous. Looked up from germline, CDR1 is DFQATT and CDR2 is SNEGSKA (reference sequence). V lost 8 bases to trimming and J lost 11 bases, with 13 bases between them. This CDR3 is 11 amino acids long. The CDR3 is CSSSPVAPLHF. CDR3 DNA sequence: TGCAGTTCCTCCCCCGTCGCACCCCTCCACTTT.